The present TCR beta chain was sequenced within a study of T cell repertoires in cytomegalovirus infection. On the study more broadly: Indications of both CMV infection and matching HLA type were provided by public TCR beta signatures.

Study results and limitations: Clonotypes of TCR beta that were HLA-C-restricted and CMV-specific dominated the ex vivo response. Cumulative public TCR beta family frequency identified CMV carriers with the relevant HLA.

Per germline, CDR1 SNHLY and CDR2 FYNNEI. CDR3 size: 13 residues. V lost 9 bases and J lost 7, with 18 bases in between. A note on this clonotype: Its antigen is unidentified.

TCRdb used MiXCR to reprocess the reads, holding one entry per CDR3 protein. The sample holds about 400,000 distinct CDR3 sequences; 18% are singletons and the top ten take roughly 8.7%. The sequencing sample was made of PBMCs. The gene calls are TRBV2 and TRBJ2-5, with D tentatively TRBD1 or TRBD2 (5 bases each). This clonotype originated in a human donor in good health (CMV status not recorded). Some clones in this sample may be carry-over from other donors' samples. As DNA, the CDR3 is TGTGCCAGTACAGCGGCGGAGAGGGGGACCCAGTACTTC. It encodes CASTAAERGTQYF.